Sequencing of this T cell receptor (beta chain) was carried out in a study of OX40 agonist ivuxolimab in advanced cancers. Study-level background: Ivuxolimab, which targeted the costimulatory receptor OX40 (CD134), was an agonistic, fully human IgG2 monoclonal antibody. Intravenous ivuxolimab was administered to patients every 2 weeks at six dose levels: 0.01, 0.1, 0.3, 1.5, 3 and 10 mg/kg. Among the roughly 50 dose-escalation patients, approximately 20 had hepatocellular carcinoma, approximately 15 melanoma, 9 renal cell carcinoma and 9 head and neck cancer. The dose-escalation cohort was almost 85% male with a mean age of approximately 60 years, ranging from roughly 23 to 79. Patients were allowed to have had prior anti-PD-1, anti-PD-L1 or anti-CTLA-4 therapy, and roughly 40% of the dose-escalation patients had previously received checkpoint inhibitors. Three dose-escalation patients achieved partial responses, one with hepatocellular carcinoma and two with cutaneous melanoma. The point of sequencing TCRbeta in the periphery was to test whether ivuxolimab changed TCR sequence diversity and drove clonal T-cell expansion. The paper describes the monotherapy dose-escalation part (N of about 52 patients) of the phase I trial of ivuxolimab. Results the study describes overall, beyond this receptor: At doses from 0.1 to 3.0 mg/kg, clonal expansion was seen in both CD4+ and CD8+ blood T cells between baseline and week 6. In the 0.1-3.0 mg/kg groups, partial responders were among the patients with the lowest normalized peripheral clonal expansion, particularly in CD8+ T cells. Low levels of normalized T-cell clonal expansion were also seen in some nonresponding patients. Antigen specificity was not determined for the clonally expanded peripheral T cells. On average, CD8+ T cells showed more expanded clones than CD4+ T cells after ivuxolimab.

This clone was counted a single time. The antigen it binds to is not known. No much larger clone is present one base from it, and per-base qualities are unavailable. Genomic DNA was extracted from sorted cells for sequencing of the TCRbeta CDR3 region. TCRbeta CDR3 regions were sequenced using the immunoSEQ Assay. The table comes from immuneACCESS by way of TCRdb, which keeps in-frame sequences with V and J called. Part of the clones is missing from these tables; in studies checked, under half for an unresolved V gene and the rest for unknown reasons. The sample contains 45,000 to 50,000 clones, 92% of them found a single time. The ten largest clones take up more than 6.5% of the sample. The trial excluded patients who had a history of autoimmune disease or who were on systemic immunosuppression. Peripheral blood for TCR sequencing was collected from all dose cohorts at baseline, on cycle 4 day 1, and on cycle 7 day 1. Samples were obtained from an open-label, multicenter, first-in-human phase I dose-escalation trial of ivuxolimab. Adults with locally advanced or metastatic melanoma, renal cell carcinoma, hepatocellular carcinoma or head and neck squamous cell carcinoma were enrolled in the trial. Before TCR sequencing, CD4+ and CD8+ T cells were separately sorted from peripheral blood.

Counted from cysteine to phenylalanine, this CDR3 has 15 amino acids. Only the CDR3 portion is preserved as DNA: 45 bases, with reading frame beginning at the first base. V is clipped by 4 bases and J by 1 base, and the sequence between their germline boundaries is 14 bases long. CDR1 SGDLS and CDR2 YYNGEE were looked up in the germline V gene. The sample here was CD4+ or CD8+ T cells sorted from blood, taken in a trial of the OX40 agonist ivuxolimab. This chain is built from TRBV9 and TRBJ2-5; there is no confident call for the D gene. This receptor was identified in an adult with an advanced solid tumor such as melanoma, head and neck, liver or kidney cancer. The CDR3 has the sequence CASSPQPRAQETQYF. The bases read TGTGCCAGCAGCCCGCAACCTAGAGCCCAAGAGACCCAGTACTTC.